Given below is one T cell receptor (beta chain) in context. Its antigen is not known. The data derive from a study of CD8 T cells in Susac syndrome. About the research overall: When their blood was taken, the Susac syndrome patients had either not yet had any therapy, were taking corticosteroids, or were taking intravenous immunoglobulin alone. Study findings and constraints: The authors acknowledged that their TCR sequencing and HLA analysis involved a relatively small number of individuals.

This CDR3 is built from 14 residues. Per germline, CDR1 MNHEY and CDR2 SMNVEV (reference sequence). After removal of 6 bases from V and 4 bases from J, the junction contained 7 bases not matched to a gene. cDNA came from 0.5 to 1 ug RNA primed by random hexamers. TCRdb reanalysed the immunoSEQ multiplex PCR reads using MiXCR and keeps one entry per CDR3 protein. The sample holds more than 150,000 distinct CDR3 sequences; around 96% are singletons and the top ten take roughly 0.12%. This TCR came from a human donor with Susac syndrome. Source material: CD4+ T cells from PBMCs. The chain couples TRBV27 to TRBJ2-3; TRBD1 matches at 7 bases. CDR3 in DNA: TGTGCCAGCAGACCGGGACAGTTGTCAGATACGCAGTATTTT. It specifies CASRPGQLSDTQYF.